The clone carrying this T cell receptor beta chain was picked up many times. Each CDR3 protein is one row after TCRdb ran MiXCR on the 5' RACE reads. The sample has more than 150,000 distinct CDR3 sequences; 18% are singletons. This sample stems from a study of CD8 T cells in ankylosing spondylitis. V lost 6 bases, J lost 0 bases, and 8 bases stayed unmatched. The CDR3 is 14 residues long. Germline V lookup: CDR1 DFQATT, CDR2 SNEGSKA (reference sequence). The V call is TRBV20-1, the J call TRBJ2-7; TRBD1 agrees at 7 bases. Source material: blood, either unsorted or a sorted T cell fraction (not recorded which). The receptor was derived from a male donor under 30 with ankylosing spondylitis or in good health (not recorded which). The CDR3 region is CSALGQASSYEQYV. DNA of the CDR3: TGCAGTGCACTTGGACAGGCGAGCTCCTACGAGCAGTACGTC.